The 32 T cell receptor beta chains below were found in one sample sequenced in a study of blood T cell repertoires in COVID-19. Only in-frame clones appear in the TCRdb table, and some are missing; sequencing was by immunoSEQ multiplex PCR. The data show tens of thousands of clones, 87% seen once. Material for sequencing was peripheral blood. The origin of the receptors is a woman between 50 and 59 years old with active or convalescent COVID-19.

V gene TRBV7-2 combines with J gene TRBJ1-2; TRBD1 aligns across 7 bases. The germline CDR1 and CDR2 sequences are SGHTA and FQGNSA. V lost 4 bases, J lost 7 bases, and 6 bases stayed unmatched. This CDR3 is built from 13 residues. CDR3 nucleotide sequence: TGTGCCAGCAGCTACGGACAGGACGGTGGCTACACCTTC. Its protein is CASSYGQDGGYTF.

In its sample, this clone was seen once. The chain recombines TRBV5-5 with TRBJ1-1; tentative D call: TRBD1 (6 bases). With 4 bases removed from V and 0 bases from J, the gap between germline ends came to 13 bases. The CDR3 is made up of 15 amino acids. Germline CDR1 reads SGHKS; CDR2 reads YYEKEE (reference sequence). CDR3 sequence reads: CASSAATGVNTEAFF. The CDR3 bases are TGTGCCAGCAGCGCTGCGACAGGCGTGAACACTGAAGCTTTCTTT.

This chain connects TRBV15 to TRBJ1-3; 7 nucleotides agree with TRBD1. Germline CDR1 LNHNV, CDR2 YYDKDF (reference sequence). The CDR3 loop spans 14 amino acids. The V and J ends lost 4 bases and 0 bases, in that order; junction bases with no gene match: 0. The CDR3 here is CATSTGGSGNTIYF. CDR3 DNA sequence: TGTGCCACCAGCACAGGGGGCTCTGGAAACACCATATATTTT.

In this sample, this clone turned up a few times. The CDR3 sequence is CASSQEFEAIYGYTF. The CDR3 bases are TGTGCCAGCAGCCAAGAATTTGAAGCAATCTATGGCTACACCTTC. The genes are TRBV3-1 (or the pseudogene TRBV3-2) and TRBJ1-2, with unresolved D. Germline V CDR1 and CDR2: LGHDT, YNNKEL (reference sequence). V lost 0 bases and J 4 bases, leaving 12 bases between the germline ends. CDR3 length: 15 residues.

On this clone: The same CDR3 is also encoded by other DNA sequences in this sample. The V and J genes are TRBV12-3 or TRBV12-4 and TRBJ1-2; maybe TRBD1 (5 bases). The CDR3 loop spans 12 amino acids. With 3 bases removed from V and 3 bases from J, the gap between germline ends came to 5 bases. The DNA of the CDR3 is TGTGCCAGCAGTTTCAGGGACTATGGCTACACCTTC. This sequence encodes CASSFRDYGYTF.

The chain links TRBV27 to TRBJ2-7; 9 bases align to TRBD2. Germline values: CDR1 MNHEY, CDR2 SMNVEV (reference sequence). The CDR3 spans 16 residues. After removal of 0 bases from V and 4 bases from J, the junction contained 7 bases not matched to a gene. This CDR3 is CASSLSEGTSLYEQYF. For the CDR3, the DNA is TGTGCCAGCAGTTTATCGGAGGGGACTAGCTTATACGAGCAGTACTTC.

The chain links TRBV12-5 to TRBJ1-2; D not certain. This CDR3 contains 13 residues. CDR1 is LGHNT and CDR2 is FRNRAP in the germline V gene. Between the trimmed V and J ends, which lost 0 bases and 7 bases, there was a span of 9 bases. CDR3 DNA sequence: TGTGCTAGTGGTTTGGTAGGTGGAGGTGGCTACACCTTC. It codes for CASGLVGGGGYTF.

The chain has TRBV7-9 and TRBJ2-3; 10 nucleotides align to TRBD2. This CDR3 comprises 17 residues. CDR1 SEHNR and CDR2 FQNEAQ come from the germline V gene (reference sequence). The V and J ends lost 5 bases and 1 base, in that order; junction bases with no gene match: 9. The CDR3 bases are TGTGCCAGCAGCCACGTTAGCGGGGGGCCCCGCACAGATACGCAGTATTTT. Protein sequence: CASSHVSGGPRTDTQYF. The full variable domain, in which reference TRBV7-9 and TRBJ2-3 provide the parts outside the CDR3, is DTGVSQNPRHKITKRGQNVTFRCDPISEHNRLYWYRQTLGQGPEFLTYFQNEAQLEKSRLLSDRFSAERPKGSFSTLEIQRTEQGDSAMYLCASSHVSGGPRTDTQYFGPGTRLTVL.

CDR3: CASSPGQGAGETQYF. The CDR3 DNA sequence: TGTGCCAGCAGCCCCGGACAGGGGGCTGGAGAGACCCAGTACTTC. The chain joins TRBV11-3 to TRBJ2-5; 11 bases fit TRBD1. Germline loops: CDR1 SGHNT, CDR2 YENEEA. Unmatched junction bases numbered 6, after V lost 5 bases and J lost 4 bases. This CDR3 comprises 15 residues.

The chain carries TRBV7-9 and TRBJ2-5; 10 positions agree with TRBD1. The ends lost 5 bases at V and 3 bases at J; junction bases unmatched: 9. CDR1 and CDR2 (germline): SEHNR, FQNEAQ (reference sequence). The CDR3 extends over 16 amino acids. The CDR3 here is CASSLLGGTGEETQYF. The CDR3 coding sequence is TGTGCCAGCAGCCTACTAGGCGGGACAGGGGAAGAGACCCAGTACTTC.

V gene TRBV2 combines with J gene TRBJ2-3; 13 positions match TRBD2. The V gene end was trimmed by 6 bases and the J gene end by 5 bases; junction bases not matched to a gene: 8. The CDR3 consists of 16 residues. Germline V gene sequence: CDR1 SNHLY, CDR2 FYNNEI. The CDR3 loop is CASRGLAGAKGDTQYF. CDR3 bases: TGTGCCAGCAGAGGACTAGCGGGGGCCAAGGGAGATACGCAGTATTTT. Full variable domain (remainder filled in from reference TRBV2 and TRBJ2-3): EPEVTQTPSHQVTQMGQEVILRCVPISNHLYFYWYRQILGQKVEFLVSFYNNEISEKSEIFDDQFSVERPDGSNFTLKIRSTKLEDSAMYFCASRGLAGAKGDTQYFGPGTRLTVL.

The chain combines TRBV13 with TRBJ2-7; D perhaps matches TRBD1 (5 bases). CDR3 length: 13 amino acids. Germline CDR1 PRHDT, CDR2 FYEKMQ (reference sequence). The V end was cut by 3 bases, the J end by 3 bases, with 9 bases between. The CDR3 spells CASSFGDSYEQYF. CDR3 coding DNA: TGTGCCAGCAGCTTTGGTGACAGCTACGAGCAGTACTTC.

This clone has just a few counts. This chain uses TRBV21-1 with TRBJ1-5; the table's D call, TRBD1, has no DNA check behind it. TRBV21-1 is recorded as a pseudogene. The CDR3 runs to 20 residues. The DNA of the CDR3 is TGTGCCAGCAGCACACAAAGATGGACAGGGGAACCACCTGGGAGTCAGCCCCAGCATTTT. Translation: CASSTQRWTGEPPGSQPQHF.

The chain carries TRBV9 and TRBJ1-4; D might be TRBD1 (5 bases). V dropped 4 bases and J dropped 7 bases, with 14 bases sitting between them. Germline CDR1 is SGDLS and CDR2 is YYNGEE. CDR3 length: 14 amino acids. CDR3 DNA: TGTGCCAGCAGCCTCGAAGCTACAGGTGAAAAACTGTTTTTT. It yields the protein CASSLEATGEKLFF.

This chain links TRBV4-3 with TRBJ1-1; D perhaps matches TRBD1 (6 bases). Per the germline V gene, CDR1 is LGHNA and CDR2 is YSLEER. With 6 bases removed from V and 4 bases from J, the gap between germline ends came to 18 bases. This CDR3 is 15 amino acids long. CDR3 residues: CASSHDSRGGTEAFF. The CDR3 DNA sequence: TGCGCCAGCAGTCACGATAGCAGGGGTGGCACTGAAGCTTTCTTT.

A note on this clone: The sample contains more than one DNA sequence encoding this CDR3. The DNA for the CDR3 is TGTGCCAGCAGTTACGGACAGGGAGGGGGCTACACCTTC. Translating it yields CASSYGQGGGYTF. The rearrangement links TRBV27 to TRBJ1-2; 8 bases align to TRBD1. V was clipped by 4 bases and J by 8 bases; unmatched bases: 6. This CDR3 region has 13 residues. Germline assignment: CDR1 MNHEY and CDR2 SMNVEV (reference sequence).

V usage is TRBV19 and J usage is TRBJ1-2; a weak D match, TRBD1 (6 bases). Between the trimmed V and J ends, which lost 7 bases and 0 bases, there was a span of 12 bases. Germline-derived CDR1 and CDR2 are LNHDA and SQIVND (reference sequence). This CDR3 has 14 amino acids. CDR3 DNA sequence: TGTGCCAGTAACGACAGGCCCCCTAACTATGGCTACACCTTC. Residues: CASNDRPPNYGYTF.

The rearrangement links TRBV12-3 or TRBV12-4 to TRBJ1-1; 7 nucleotides match TRBD1. This CDR3 comprises 13 residues. With V trimmed by 7 bases and J by 3 bases, 5 bases remained unmatched. CDR3 residues: CASTSTGHTEAFF. Here the CDR3 DNA reads TGTGCCAGCACCTCGACAGGGCACACTGAAGCTTTCTTT.

The V call is TRBV7-9, the J call TRBJ1-1, with TRBD1 identical over 8 bases. The length of the CDR3 is 14 residues. Germline V gene lookup returns CDR1 SEHNR and CDR2 FQNEAQ (reference sequence). The trim removed 5 bases at V and 5 bases at J, leaving 7 bases unmatched. The CDR3 protein is CASSDQGAGTEAFF. The CDR3 DNA is TGTGCCAGCAGCGACCAGGGGGCGGGAACTGAAGCTTTCTTT.

The CDR3 loop reads CASSSDSYEQYF. In DNA form, the CDR3 reads TGTGCCAGCAGCTCAGACTCCTACGAGCAGTACTTC. This chain uses TRBV5-4 with TRBJ2-7, with unresolved D. The ends were cut back, 3 bases at V and 0 bases at J, with 4 bases in the middle. In germline, CDR1 is SGHNT, CDR2 YYREEE (reference sequence). This CDR3 spans 12 amino acids.

The chain recombines TRBV3-1 (or the pseudogene TRBV3-2) with TRBJ1-1; TRBD1 agrees at 11 bases. Germline values: CDR1 LGHDT, CDR2 YNNKEL (reference sequence). V lost 1 base and J lost 4; bases outside the gene matches: 2. The CDR3 totals 15 residues. The DNA of the CDR3 is TGTGCCAGCAGCCAAGGAGGGACAGGGGGCACTGAAGCTTTCTTT. Its protein product is CASSQGGTGGTEAFF.

The genes are TRBV24-1 and TRBJ1-2; D is undetermined. Germline lookup yields CDR1 KGHDR and CDR2 SFDVKD. The CDR3 sequence is 13 residues long. The V gene lost 1 base and the J gene lost 5 bases, with 7 bases spanning the gap. In nucleotides, the CDR3 is TGTGCCACCAGTGATTTAAGCTCGTATGGCTACACCTTC. It translates to CATSDLSSYGYTF.

The chain links TRBV7-9 to TRBJ2-1, with unresolved D. Germline CDR1 reads SEHNR; CDR2 reads FQNEAQ (reference sequence). This CDR3 spans 11 amino acids. V lost 1 base and J lost 9, with 4 bases in between. CDR3 coding DNA: TGTGCCAGCAGCTTAGGTAGTGAGCAGTTCTTC. This gives the protein CASSLGSEQFF. The full variable domain, its missing parts supplied by reference TRBV7-9 and TRBJ2-1, is DTGVSQNPRHKITKRGQNVTFRCDPISEHNRLYWYRQTLGQGPEFLTYFQNEAQLEKSRLLSDRFSAERPKGSFSTLEIQRTEQGDSAMYLCASSLGSEQFFGPGTRLTVL.

V usage is TRBV5-5 and J usage is TRBJ1-3; 7 nucleotides agree with TRBD1. V dropped 2 bases and J dropped 4; count of bases not matched to a gene: 12. The CDR3 has 17 amino acids. Looked up from germline, CDR1 is SGHKS and CDR2 is YYEKEE (reference sequence). The CDR3 reads CASSFQSTTGLGNTIYF. In DNA form, the CDR3 reads TGTGCCAGCAGCTTCCAAAGTACGACAGGGTTGGGAAACACCATATATTTT.

The chain carries TRBV6-5 and TRBJ2-1, with D tentatively TRBD2 (6 bases). V lost 6 bases to trimming and J lost 5 bases, with 11 bases between them. From germline, CDR1 is MNHEY and CDR2 SVGAGI. The CDR3 spans 13 residues. The CDR3 sequence is CASSLGLDNEQFF. The CDR3, as DNA: TGTGCCAGCAGCCTGGGACTTGACAATGAGCAGTTCTTC.

V usage is TRBV27 and J usage is TRBJ2-7; 9 bases line up with TRBD2. The CDR3 has 17 residues. The germline CDR1 and CDR2 sequences are MNHEY and SMNVEV (reference sequence). V gave up 5 bases and J gave up 0 bases; unmatched junction bases: 11. The CDR3 reads CASSPKPSGGSSYEQYF. CDR3 in DNA: TGTGCCAGCAGTCCTAAGCCCAGCGGGGGGAGCTCCTACGAGCAGTACTTC.

The chain is built from TRBV5-1 and TRBJ2-7; tentatively, D is TRBD1 (6 bases). Trimming took off 1 base at V and 6 bases at J, with 14 bases between the two ends. This CDR3 comprises 14 residues. CDR1 is SGHRS, CDR2 YFSETQ, per germline. CDR3 nucleotides: TGCGCCAGCAGCTTGATACAGGGACCGGGCGAGCAGTACTTC. Encoded protein: CASSLIQGPGEQYF.

The chain uses TRBV30 and TRBJ2-6; unclear D gene. Germline CDR1 is GTSNPN and CDR2 is SVGIG (reference sequence). The CDR3 covers 14 residues. Trimming shortened V by 0 bases and J by 4 bases, and 7 bases separated the two germline ends. The CDR3 loop reads CAWSVIPGANVLTF. CDR3 coding DNA: TGTGCCTGGAGTGTAATCCCGGGGGCCAACGTCCTGACTTTC.

V is TRBV4-1 and J is TRBJ2-7, with 7 bases that match TRBD1. CDR3 size: 15 residues. Germline assignment: CDR1 MGHRA and CDR2 YSYEKL. V was clipped by 0 bases and J by 6 bases; unmatched bases: 8. CDR3: CASSQDADRDIEQYF. CDR3 DNA sequence: TGCGCCAGCAGCCAAGATGCCGACAGGGACATCGAGCAGTACTTC.

The chain uses TRBV24-1 and TRBJ1-2, with 7 bases aligning to TRBD1. The CDR3 runs to 14 residues. The ends lost 4 bases at V and 7 bases at J; junction bases unmatched: 8. The germline CDR1 and CDR2 sequences are KGHDR and SFDVKD. The CDR3 DNA is TGTGCCACCAGTGACGAAGACAGGGCGGGTGGCTACACCTTC. Its translation is CATSDEDRAGGYTF.

The J gene is TRBJ2-7, the V gene TRBV7-3; TRBD1 might be the D (7 bases). V lost 5 bases, J lost 6 bases, and 11 bases lay in between. This CDR3 has 12 amino acids. CDR1 and CDR2 from the germline V gene are SGHTA and FQGTGA. Here the CDR3 reads CASSQGGGEQYF. The DNA of the CDR3 is TGTGCCAGCAGCCAGGGGGGAGGCGAGCAGTACTTC.

The chain couples TRBV19 to TRBJ2-1; D may be TRBD2 (6 bases). The CDR3 is made up of 12 amino acids. V lost 9 bases, J lost 9 bases, and 15 bases lay in between. Germline V gene sequence: CDR1 LNHDA, CDR2 SQIVND (reference sequence). This chain's CDR3 is CASRLGGSEQFF. Here the CDR3 DNA reads TGTGCCAGCCGGCTCGGGGGAAGTGAGCAGTTCTTC.